This is a list of T cell receptor beta chains from one sample in a study of blood T cell repertoires in COVID-19. Repertoires were generated with immunoSEQ multiplex PCR, while TCRdb's copy carries only in-frame clones and drops some. The repertoire holds 95,000 to 150,000 clones, with around three quarters as singletons. The material sequenced was peripheral blood. The source of these receptors is a man aged 60-69 years with active or convalescent COVID-19. The CDR3 runs from the conserved cysteine through the conserved F or W. Each record gives: clone size, D gene, V gene, J gene, CDR3 length, CDR3 protein, CDR3 DNA. D genes are given only for firm matches. Clone size, where shown, is once, few, many, or a class for clones that have expanded.

clone size: NA
D gene: NA
V gene: TRBV10-3
J gene: TRBJ2-4
CDR3 length: 13
CDR3 protein: CAISPPGRNIQYF
CDR3 DNA: TGTGCCATCAGCCCCCCGGGGAGAAACATTCAGTACTTC

clone size: NA
D gene: NA
V gene: TRBV5-1
J gene: TRBJ1-4
CDR3 length: 19
CDR3 protein: CASSPSRPGQGDGDEKLFF
CDR3 DNA: TGCGCCAGCAGCCCGTCTCGCCCGGGACAAGGGGACGGGGATGAAAAACTGTTTTTT

clone size: NA
D gene: NA
V gene: TRBV4-2
J gene: TRBJ2-5
CDR3 length: 18
CDR3 protein: CASSPLSWASDVEETQYF
CDR3 DNA: TGTGCCAGCAGCCCACTTAGTTGGGCTAGCGATGTGGAAGAGACCCAGTACTTC

clone size: many
D gene: TRBD1
V gene: TRBV7-3
J gene: TRBJ2-2
CDR3 length: 16
CDR3 protein: CASSPAGGSGAGELFF
CDR3 DNA: TGTGCCAGCAGCCCGGCAGGGGGCTCAGGGGCCGGGGAGCTGTTTTTT

clone size: few
D gene: TRBD1
V gene: TRBV18
J gene: TRBJ1-2
CDR3 length: 15
CDR3 protein: CASSPRQGAFYGYTF
CDR3 DNA: TGTGCCAGCTCACCAAGGCAGGGGGCTTTCTATGGCTACACCTTC

clone size: NA
D gene: TRBD2
V gene: TRBV2
J gene: TRBJ2-3
CDR3 length: 14
CDR3 protein: CASSDRLAADTQYF
CDR3 DNA: TGTGCCAGCAGTGATCGTCTAGCGGCAGATACGCAGTATTTT

clone size: NA
D gene: TRBD2
V gene: TRBV19
J gene: TRBJ2-5
CDR3 length: 17
CDR3 protein: CASSIGGSGSIQETQYF
CDR3 DNA: TGTGCCAGTAGTATAGGGGGTAGCGGGAGTATACAAGAGACCCAGTACTTC

clone size: once
D gene: NA
V gene: TRBV3-1/TRBV3-2
J gene: TRBJ2-4
CDR3 length: 18
CDR3 protein: CASSPSGRGHGKINIQYF
CDR3 DNA: TGTGCCAGCAGCCCAAGCGGCAGGGGACACGGTAAAATAAACATTCAGTACTTC

clone size: NA
D gene: NA
V gene: TRBV24-1
J gene: TRBJ2-6
CDR3 length: 15
CDR3 protein: CATSTGGTGANVLTF
CDR3 DNA: TGTGCCACAAGTACAGGCGGGACTGGGGCCAACGTCCTGACTTTC

clone size: NA
D gene: TRBD2
V gene: TRBV7-8
J gene: TRBJ2-7
CDR3 length: 15
CDR3 protein: CASSPWGGALYEQYF
CDR3 DNA: TGTGCCAGCAGCCCCTGGGGAGGGGCCCTGTACGAGCAGTACTTC

clone size: NA
D gene: NA
V gene: TRBV9
J gene: TRBJ1-4
CDR3 length: 15
CDR3 protein: CASSVTQGTNEKLFF
CDR3 DNA: TGTGCCAGCAGCGTAACACAGGGAACTAATGAAAAACTGTTTTTT

clone size: NA
D gene: TRBD2
V gene: TRBV28
J gene: TRBJ2-3
CDR3 length: 17
CDR3 protein: CASLPYSGRDRADTQYF
CDR3 DNA: TGTGCCAGCCTACCTTATAGCGGGAGGGACCGAGCAGATACGCAGTATTTT

clone size: NA
D gene: TRBD2
V gene: TRBV7-8
J gene: TRBJ2-7
CDR3 length: 16
CDR3 protein: CASSPRLASGSYEQYF
CDR3 DNA: TGTGCCAGCAGCCCACGGTTGGCTAGCGGGAGCTACGAGCAGTACTTC

clone size: NA
D gene: NA
V gene: TRBV7-2
J gene: TRBJ1-5
CDR3 length: 13
CDR3 protein: CASSRQGNQPQHF
CDR3 DNA: TGTGCCAGCAGCAGACAGGGCAATCAGCCCCAGCATTTT

clone size: once
D gene: NA
V gene: TRBV5-8
J gene: TRBJ1-5
CDR3 length: 14
CDR3 protein: CASSARVGNQPQHF
CDR3 DNA: TGTGCCAGCAGCGCCAGGGTGGGCAATCAGCCCCAGCATTTT

clone size: NA
D gene: NA
V gene: TRBV21-1
J gene: TRBJ1-2
CDR3 length: 13
CDR3 protein: CASNPRQGNGYTF
CDR3 DNA: TGTGCCAGCAACCCCCGACAGGGCAATGGCTACACCTTC

clone size: NA
D gene: TRBD1
V gene: TRBV28
J gene: TRBJ1-5
CDR3 length: 15
CDR3 protein: CASSKRQGSGQPQHF
CDR3 DNA: TGTGCCAGCAGTAAACGACAGGGATCAGGTCAGCCCCAGCATTTT

clone size: NA
D gene: TRBD2
V gene: TRBV14
J gene: TRBJ2-1
CDR3 length: 17
CDR3 protein: CASSQTFLAGPYNEQFF
CDR3 DNA: TGTGCCAGCAGCCAGACCTTCCTAGCGGGCCCATACAATGAGCAGTTCTTC

clone size: NA
D gene: TRBD2
V gene: TRBV24-1
J gene: TRBJ2-2
CDR3 length: 16
CDR3 protein: CATSDLAGGYTGELFF
CDR3 DNA: TGTGCCACCAGTGATCTAGCGGGAGGGTACACCGGGGAGCTGTTTTTT

clone size: NA
D gene: TRBD2
V gene: TRBV10-3
J gene: TRBJ2-7
CDR3 length: 13
CDR3 protein: CASRGGLDYEQYF
CDR3 DNA: TGTGCCTCTAGGGGAGGGCTCGACTACGAGCAGTACTTC

clone size: NA
D gene: NA
V gene: TRBV24-1
J gene: TRBJ2-7
CDR3 length: 13
CDR3 protein: CATSDLKGYEQYF
CDR3 DNA: TGTGCCACCAGTGATTTAAAGGGGTACGAGCAGTACTTC

clone size: few
D gene: NA
V gene: TRBV7-9
J gene: TRBJ1-5
CDR3 length: 15
CDR3 protein: CASSLALAGEGPQHF
CDR3 DNA: TGTGCCAGCAGCTTAGCGCTGGCAGGGGAAGGGCCCCAGCATTTT

clone size: NA
D gene: NA
V gene: TRBV7-9
J gene: TRBJ2-7
CDR3 length: 14
CDR3 protein: CASSLGEGRYEQYF
CDR3 DNA: TGTGCCAGCAGCCTGGGAGAGGGTAGGTACGAGCAGTACTTC

clone size: NA
D gene: TRBD2
V gene: TRBV27
J gene: TRBJ2-2
CDR3 length: 19
CDR3 protein: CASSSLMTSGRADTGELFF
CDR3 DNA: TGTGCCAGCAGTTCCCTCATGACTAGCGGGAGGGCCGACACCGGGGAGCTGTTTTTT

clone size: NA
D gene: NA
V gene: TRBV10-3
J gene: TRBJ1-2
CDR3 length: 12
CDR3 protein: CAISVNRNGYTF
CDR3 DNA: TGTGCCATCAGTGTTAACAGGAATGGCTACACCTTC

clone size: once
D gene: NA
V gene: TRBV28
J gene: TRBJ1-2
CDR3 length: 14
CDR3 protein: CASSPGGGPYGYTF
CDR3 DNA: TGTGCCAGCTCCCCGGGGGGGGGCCCCTATGGCTACACCTTC

clone size: NA
D gene: NA
V gene: TRBV5-4
J gene: TRBJ1-5
CDR3 length: 15
CDR3 protein: CASSLAGDRNQPQHF
CDR3 DNA: TGTGCCAGCAGCTTGGCCGGTGACAGAAATCAGCCCCAGCATTTT

clone size: NA
D gene: TRBD1
V gene: TRBV7-9
J gene: TRBJ2-7
CDR3 length: 17
CDR3 protein: CASSLALANRGSYEQYF
CDR3 DNA: TGTGCCAGCAGCTTAGCGCTTGCGAACAGGGGGTCCTACGAGCAGTACTTC

clone size: NA
D gene: TRBD2
V gene: TRBV3-1/TRBV3-2
J gene: TRBJ2-7
CDR3 length: 15
CDR3 protein: CASSLSGTSGVEQYF
CDR3 DNA: TGTGCCAGCAGCCTATCCGGGACTAGCGGGGTCGAGCAGTACTTC

clone size: NA
D gene: TRBD2
V gene: TRBV5-5
J gene: TRBJ2-2
CDR3 length: 15
CDR3 protein: CASSSQRENTGELFF
CDR3 DNA: TGTGCCAGCAGCTCTCAGCGGGAGAACACCGGGGAGCTGTTTTTT

clone size: NA
D gene: TRBD2
V gene: TRBV7-7
J gene: TRBJ2-1
CDR3 length: 19
CDR3 protein: CASSLGGSGTGGSHNEQFF
CDR3 DNA: TGTGCCAGCAGCCTAGGGGGTAGCGGGACGGGAGGGTCGCACAATGAGCAGTTCTTC

clone size: NA
D gene: TRBD1
V gene: TRBV19
J gene: TRBJ1-1
CDR3 length: 11
CDR3 protein: CATHRGTEAFF
CDR3 DNA: TGTGCCACCCACAGGGGCACTGAAGCTTTCTTT

clone size: NA
D gene: NA
V gene: TRBV18
J gene: TRBJ2-1
CDR3 length: 14
CDR3 protein: CASSPTTIRGEQFF
CDR3 DNA: TGTGCCAGCTCACCCACGACTATACGGGGGGAGCAGTTCTTC